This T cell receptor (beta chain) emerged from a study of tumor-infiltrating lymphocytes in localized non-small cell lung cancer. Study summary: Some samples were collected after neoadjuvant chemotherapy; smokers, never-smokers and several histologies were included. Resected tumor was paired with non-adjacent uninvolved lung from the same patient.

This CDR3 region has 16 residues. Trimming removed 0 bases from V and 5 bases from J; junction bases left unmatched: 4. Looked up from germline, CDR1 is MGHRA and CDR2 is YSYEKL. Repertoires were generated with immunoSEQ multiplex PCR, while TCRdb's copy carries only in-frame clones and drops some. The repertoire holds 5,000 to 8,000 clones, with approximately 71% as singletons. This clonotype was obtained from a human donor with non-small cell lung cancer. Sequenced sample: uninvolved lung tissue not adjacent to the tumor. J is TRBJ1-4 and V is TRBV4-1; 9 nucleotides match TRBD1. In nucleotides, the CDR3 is TGCGCCAGCAGCCAAGATAGGGGGACAGGGAATGAAAAACTGTTTTTT. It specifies CASSQDRGTGNEKLFF.